Below, one TCR beta chain is given with its context. The sample belongs to a study of shared clonotypes between healthy human individuals. Method: immunoSEQ multiplex PCR; TCRdb's copy keeps in-frame clones and lacks some. The sample shows over 2 million clones, around 92% of them seen only once. V lost 3 bases, J lost 2 bases, and 11 bases lay in between. CDR3 length equals 15 residues. CDR1 LNHDA and CDR2 SQIVND come from the germline V gene (reference sequence). The chain carries TRBV19 and TRBJ2-1; D possibly matches TRBD1 or TRBD2 (6 bases each). Sample: naive CD4+ T cells from PBMCs. Subset noted: CD45RA+ positively selected. This clonotype was sampled from a man aged 18 to 29 in good health. Some clones in this sample may be carry-over from other donors' samples. The CDR3: CASSIPGGTYNEQFF. CDR3 nucleotides: TGTGCCAGTAGTATCCCCGGGGGCACCTACAATGAGCAGTTCTTC.